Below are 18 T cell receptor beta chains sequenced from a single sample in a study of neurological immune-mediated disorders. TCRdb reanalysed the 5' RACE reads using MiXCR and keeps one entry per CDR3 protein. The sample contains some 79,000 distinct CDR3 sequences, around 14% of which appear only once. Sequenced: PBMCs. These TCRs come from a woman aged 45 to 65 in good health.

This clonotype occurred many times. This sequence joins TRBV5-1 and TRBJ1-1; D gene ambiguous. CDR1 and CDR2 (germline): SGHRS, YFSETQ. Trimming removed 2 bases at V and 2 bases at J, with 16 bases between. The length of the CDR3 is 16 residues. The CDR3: CASSLAPRGINTEAFF. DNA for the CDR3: TGCGCCAGCAGCTTAGCCCCCCGAGGGATTAACACTGAAGCTTTCTTT.

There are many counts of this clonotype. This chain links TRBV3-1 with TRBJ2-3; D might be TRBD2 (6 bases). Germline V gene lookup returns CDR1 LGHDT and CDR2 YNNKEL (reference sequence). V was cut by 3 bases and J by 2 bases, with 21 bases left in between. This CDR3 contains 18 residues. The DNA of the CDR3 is TGTGCCAGCAGCCAGCACGGGACTGGAATTTCTACCACAGATACGCAGTATTTT. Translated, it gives CASSQHGTGISTTDTQYF.

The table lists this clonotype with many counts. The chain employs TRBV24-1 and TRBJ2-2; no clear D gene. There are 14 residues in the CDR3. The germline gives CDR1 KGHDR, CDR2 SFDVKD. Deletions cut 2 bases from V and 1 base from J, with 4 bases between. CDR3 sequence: CATSDWGNTGELFF. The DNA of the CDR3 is TGTGCCACCAGTGATTGGGGGAACACCGGGGAGCTGTTTTTT.

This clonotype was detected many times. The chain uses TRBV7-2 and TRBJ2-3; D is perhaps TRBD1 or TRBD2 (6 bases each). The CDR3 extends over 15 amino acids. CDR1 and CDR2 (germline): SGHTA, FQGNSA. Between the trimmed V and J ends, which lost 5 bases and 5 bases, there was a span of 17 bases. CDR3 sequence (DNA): TGTGCCAGCAGCCGATCGGGGGCCGGGGGAGATACGCAGTATTTT. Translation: CASSRSGAGGDTQYF.

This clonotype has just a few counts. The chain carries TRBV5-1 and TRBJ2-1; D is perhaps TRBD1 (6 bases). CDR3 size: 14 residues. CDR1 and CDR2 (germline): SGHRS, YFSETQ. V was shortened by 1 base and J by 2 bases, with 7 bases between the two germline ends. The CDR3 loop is CASSLWGPYNEQFF. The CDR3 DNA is TGCGCCAGCAGCTTGTGGGGGCCCTACAATGAGCAGTTCTTC.

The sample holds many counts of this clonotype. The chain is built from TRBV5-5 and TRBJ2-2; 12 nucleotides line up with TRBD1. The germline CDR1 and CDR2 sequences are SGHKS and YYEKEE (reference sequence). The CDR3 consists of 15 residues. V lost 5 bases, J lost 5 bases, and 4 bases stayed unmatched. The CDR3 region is CASRPGQGATGELFF. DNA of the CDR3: TGTGCCAGCAGACCGGGACAGGGGGCGACCGGGGAGCTGTTTTTT.

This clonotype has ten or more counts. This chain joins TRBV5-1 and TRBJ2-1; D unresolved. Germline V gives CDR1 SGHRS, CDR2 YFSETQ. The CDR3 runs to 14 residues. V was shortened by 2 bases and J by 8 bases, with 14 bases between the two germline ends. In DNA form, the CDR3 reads TGCGCCAGCAGCTTCCGGGCTCCTGATGATGAGCAGTTCTTC. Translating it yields CASSFRAPDDEQFF.

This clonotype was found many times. CDR3 amino acids: CASSLAWGNIQYF. In DNA, the CDR3 is TGTGCCAGCAGTTTGGCGTGGGGAAACATTCAGTACTTC. This chain connects TRBV12-3 or TRBV12-4 to TRBJ2-4; D not certain. V was pared by 3 bases and J by 6 bases, with 9 bases between. The CDR3 has 13 amino acids.

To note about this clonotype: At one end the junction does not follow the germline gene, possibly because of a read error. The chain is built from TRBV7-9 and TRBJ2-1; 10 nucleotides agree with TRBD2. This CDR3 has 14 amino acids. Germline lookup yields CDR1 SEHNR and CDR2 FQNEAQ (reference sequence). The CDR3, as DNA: TGTGCCAGCAACCTAGCGGGAGTGAACAATGATCAGTTCTTC. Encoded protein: CASNLAGVNNDQFF.

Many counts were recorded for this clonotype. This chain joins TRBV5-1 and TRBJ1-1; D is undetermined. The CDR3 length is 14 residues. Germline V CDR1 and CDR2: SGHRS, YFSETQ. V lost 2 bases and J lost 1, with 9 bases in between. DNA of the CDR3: TGCGCCAGCAGCTTTCGGGCGGAGAACACTGAAGCTTTCTTT. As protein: CASSFRAENTEAFF.

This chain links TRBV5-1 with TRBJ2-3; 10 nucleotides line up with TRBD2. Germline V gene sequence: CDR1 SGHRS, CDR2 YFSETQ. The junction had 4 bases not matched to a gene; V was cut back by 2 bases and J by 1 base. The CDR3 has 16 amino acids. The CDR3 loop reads CASSFAGTSGTDTQYF. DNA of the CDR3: TGCGCCAGCAGCTTCGCCGGGACTAGCGGCACAGATACGCAGTATTTT.

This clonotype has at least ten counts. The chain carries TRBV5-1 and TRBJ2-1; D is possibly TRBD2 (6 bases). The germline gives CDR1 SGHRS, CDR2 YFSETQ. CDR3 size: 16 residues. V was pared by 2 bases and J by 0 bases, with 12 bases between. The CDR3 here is CASSFYSGGSYNEQFF. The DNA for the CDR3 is TGCGCCAGCAGCTTTTATAGCGGAGGCTCCTACAATGAGCAGTTCTTC.

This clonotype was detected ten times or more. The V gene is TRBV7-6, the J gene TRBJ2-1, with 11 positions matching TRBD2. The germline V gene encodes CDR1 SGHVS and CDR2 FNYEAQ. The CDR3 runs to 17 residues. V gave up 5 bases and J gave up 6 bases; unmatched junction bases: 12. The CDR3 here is CASSLRTSGQAPNEQFF. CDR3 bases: TGTGCCAGCAGCCTTAGGACTAGCGGGCAAGCCCCCAATGAGCAGTTCTTC.

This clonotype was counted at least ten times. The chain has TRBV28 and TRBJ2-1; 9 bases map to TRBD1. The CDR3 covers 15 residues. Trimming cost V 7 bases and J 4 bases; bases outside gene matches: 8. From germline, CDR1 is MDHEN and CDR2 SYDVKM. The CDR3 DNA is TGTGCCAGCACCACAGCTGGACAGGGGTACAATGAGCAGTTCTTC. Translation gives CASTTAGQGYNEQFF. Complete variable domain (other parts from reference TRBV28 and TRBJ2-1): DVKVTQSSRYLVKRTGEKVFLECVQDMDHENMFWYRQDPGLGLRLIYFSYDVKMKEKGDIPEGYSVSREKKERFSLILESASTNQTSMYLCASTTAGQGYNEQFFGPGTRLTVL.

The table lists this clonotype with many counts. The CDR3 protein is CASSSDTDVNEKLFF. CDR3 DNA: TGTGCCAGCAGTTCGGACACGGACGTAAATGAAAAACTGTTTTTT. The rearrangement joins TRBV12-3 or TRBV12-4 to TRBJ1-4, with TRBD1 as a possible D gene (5 bases). The CDR3 has 15 residues. The V end lost 4 bases, the J end lost 5 bases, and 14 bases lay between the germline ends.

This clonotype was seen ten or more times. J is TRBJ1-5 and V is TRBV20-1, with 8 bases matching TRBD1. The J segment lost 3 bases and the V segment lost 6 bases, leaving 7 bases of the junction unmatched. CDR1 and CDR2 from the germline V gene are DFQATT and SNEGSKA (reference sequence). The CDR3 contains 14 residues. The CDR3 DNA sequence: TGCAGTGCCCAGAGGGGACAGGACAATCAGCCCCAGCATTTT. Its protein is CSAQRGQDNQPQHF.

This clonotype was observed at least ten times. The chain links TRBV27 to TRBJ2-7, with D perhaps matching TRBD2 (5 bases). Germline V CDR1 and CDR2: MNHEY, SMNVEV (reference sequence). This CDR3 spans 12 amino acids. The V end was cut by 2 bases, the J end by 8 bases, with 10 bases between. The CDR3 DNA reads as TGTGCCAGCAGTTTAGAACGGGGTAAGCAGTACTTC. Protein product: CASSLERGKQYF.

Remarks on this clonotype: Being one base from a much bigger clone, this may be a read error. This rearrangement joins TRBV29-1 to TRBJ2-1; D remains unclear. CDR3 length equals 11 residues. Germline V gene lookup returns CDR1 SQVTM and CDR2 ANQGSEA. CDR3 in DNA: TGCCCAAAATTACCAGGTAATGAGCAGTTCTTC. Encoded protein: CPKLPGNEQFF.